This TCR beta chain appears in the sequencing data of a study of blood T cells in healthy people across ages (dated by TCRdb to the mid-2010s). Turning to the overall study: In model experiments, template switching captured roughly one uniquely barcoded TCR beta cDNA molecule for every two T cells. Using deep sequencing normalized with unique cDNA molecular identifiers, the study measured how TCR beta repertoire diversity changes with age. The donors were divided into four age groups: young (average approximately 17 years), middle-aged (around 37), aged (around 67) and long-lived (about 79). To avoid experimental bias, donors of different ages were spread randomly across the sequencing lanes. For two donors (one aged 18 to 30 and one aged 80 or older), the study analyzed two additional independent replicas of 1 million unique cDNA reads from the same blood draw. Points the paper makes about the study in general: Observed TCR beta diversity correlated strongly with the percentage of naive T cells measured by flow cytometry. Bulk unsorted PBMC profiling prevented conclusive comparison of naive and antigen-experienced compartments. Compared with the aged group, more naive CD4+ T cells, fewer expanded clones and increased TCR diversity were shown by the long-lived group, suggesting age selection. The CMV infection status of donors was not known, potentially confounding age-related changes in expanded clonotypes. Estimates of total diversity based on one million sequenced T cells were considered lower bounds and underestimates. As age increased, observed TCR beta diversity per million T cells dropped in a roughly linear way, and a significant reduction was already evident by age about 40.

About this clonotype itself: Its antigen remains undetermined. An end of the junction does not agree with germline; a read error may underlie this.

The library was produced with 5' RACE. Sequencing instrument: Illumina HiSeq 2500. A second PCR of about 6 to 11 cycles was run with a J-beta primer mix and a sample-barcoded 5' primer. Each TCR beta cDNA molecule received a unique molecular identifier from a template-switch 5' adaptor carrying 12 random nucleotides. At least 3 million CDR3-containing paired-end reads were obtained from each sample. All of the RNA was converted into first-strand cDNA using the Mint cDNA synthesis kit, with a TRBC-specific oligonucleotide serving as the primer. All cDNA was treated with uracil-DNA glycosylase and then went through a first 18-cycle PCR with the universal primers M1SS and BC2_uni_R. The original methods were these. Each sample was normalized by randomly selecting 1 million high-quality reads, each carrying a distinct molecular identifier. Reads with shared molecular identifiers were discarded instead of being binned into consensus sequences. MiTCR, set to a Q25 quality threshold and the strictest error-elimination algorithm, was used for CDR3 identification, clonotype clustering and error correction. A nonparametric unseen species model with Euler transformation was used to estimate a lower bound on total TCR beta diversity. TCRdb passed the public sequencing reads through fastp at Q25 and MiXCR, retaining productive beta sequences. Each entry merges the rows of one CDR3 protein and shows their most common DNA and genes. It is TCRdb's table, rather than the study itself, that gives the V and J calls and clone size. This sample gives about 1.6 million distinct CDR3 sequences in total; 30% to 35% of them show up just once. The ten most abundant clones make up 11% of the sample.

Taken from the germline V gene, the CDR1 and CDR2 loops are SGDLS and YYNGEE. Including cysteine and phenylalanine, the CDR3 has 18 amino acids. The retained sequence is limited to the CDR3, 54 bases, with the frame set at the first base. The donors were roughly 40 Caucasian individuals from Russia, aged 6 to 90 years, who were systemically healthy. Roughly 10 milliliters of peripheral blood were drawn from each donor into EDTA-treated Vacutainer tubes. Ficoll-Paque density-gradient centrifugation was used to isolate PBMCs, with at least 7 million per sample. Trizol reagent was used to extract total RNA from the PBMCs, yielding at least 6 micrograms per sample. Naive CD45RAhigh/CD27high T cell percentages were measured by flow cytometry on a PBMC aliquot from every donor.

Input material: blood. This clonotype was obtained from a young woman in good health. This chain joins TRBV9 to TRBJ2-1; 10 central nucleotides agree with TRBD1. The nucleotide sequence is TGTGCCGGCAGTGAGGACAGGGGGATTTCGAGCTCCTACAATGAGCAGTTCTTC. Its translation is CAGSEDRGISSSYNEQFF.